The source of this T cell receptor beta chain is a study of shared clonotypes between healthy human individuals. Sequencing was performed with immunoSEQ multiplex PCR; in TCRdb, only in-frame clones are kept and a portion is missing. The profile shows around 2,000,000 clones, just under 95% of them singletons. Terminally differentiated effector memory CD45RA+ cells were left out of the naive CD8 fraction, which was CD45RO-negative and positively selected for CCR7. V was pared by 6 bases and J by 5 bases, with 13 bases between. This CDR3 is built from 13 residues. Per germline, CDR1 SGHDN and CDR2 FVKESK.

This TCR was recovered from a man aged 18 to 35 in good health. Input material: naive CD8+ T cells sorted from blood. The chain has TRBV14 and TRBJ1-1, with D unresolved. The CDR3, as DNA: TGTGCCAGCAGTCCACGGATTTATACTGAAGCTTTCTTT. Residues: CASSPRIYTEAFF.